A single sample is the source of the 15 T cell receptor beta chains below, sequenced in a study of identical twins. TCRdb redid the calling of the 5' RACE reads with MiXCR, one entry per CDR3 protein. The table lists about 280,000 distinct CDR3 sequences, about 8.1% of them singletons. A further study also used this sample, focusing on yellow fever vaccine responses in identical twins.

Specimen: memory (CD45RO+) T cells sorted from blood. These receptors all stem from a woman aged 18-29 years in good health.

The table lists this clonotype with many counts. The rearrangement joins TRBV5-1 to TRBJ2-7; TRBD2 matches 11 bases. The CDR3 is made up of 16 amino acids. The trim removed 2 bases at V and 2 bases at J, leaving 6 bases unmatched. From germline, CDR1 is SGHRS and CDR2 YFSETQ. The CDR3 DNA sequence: TGCGCCAGCAGCTTAGGAGTAGCGGGAGGGCCCTACGAGCAGTACTTC. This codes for CASSLGVAGGPYEQYF.

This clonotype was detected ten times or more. CDR3 nucleotides: TGTGCTAGTGGTTTGGTAGTGTCAGGGGGCTTCACCGGGGAGCTGTTTTTT. It is translated as CASGLVVSGGFTGELFF. The chain uses TRBV12-5 and TRBJ2-2; TRBD1 aligns across 8 bases. V lost 0 bases to trimming and J lost 4 bases; unmatched junction nucleotides: 7. The CDR3 runs 17 residues. Per germline, CDR1 LGHNT and CDR2 FRNRAP.

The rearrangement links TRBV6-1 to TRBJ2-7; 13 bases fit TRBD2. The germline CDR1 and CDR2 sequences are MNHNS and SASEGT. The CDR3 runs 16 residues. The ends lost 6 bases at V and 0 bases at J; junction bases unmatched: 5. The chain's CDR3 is CASRTRTSGSSYEQYF. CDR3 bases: TGTGCCAGCAGAACCCGGACTAGCGGGAGCTCCTACGAGCAGTACTTC.

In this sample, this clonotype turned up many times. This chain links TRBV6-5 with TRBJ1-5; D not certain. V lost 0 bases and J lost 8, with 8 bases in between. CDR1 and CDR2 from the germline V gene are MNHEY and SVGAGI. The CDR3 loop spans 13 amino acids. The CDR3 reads CASSYSEWEPQHF. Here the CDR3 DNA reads TGTGCCAGCAGTTACTCGGAATGGGAGCCCCAGCATTTT.

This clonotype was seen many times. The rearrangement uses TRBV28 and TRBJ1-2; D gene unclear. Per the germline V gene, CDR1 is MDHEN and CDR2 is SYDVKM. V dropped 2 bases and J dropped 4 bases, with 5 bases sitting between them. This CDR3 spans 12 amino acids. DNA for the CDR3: TGTGCCAGCAGTTTAGGATCCTATGGCTACACCTTC. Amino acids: CASSLGSYGYTF.

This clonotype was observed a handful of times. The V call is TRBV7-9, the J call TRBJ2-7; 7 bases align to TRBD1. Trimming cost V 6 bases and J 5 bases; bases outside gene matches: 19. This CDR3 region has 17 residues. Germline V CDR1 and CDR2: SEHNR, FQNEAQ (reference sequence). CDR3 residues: CASRNPNDPVRGHEQYF. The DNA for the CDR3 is TGTGCCAGCAGAAACCCTAACGACCCGGTAAGGGGGCACGAGCAGTACTTC.

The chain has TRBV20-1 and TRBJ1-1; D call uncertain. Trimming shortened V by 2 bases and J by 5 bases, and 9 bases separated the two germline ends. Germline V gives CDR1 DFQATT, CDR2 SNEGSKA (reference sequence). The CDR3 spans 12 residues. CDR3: CSARSRNTEAFF. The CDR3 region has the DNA TGCAGTGCTAGATCCCGGAATACTGAAGCTTTCTTT.

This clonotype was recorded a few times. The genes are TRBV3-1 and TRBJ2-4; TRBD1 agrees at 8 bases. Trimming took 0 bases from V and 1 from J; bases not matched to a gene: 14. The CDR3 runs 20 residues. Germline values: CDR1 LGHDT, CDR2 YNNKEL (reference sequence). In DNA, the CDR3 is TGTGCCAGCAGCCAAGAAGGGATTCGGACAGGGATGATGGCCAAAAACATTCAGTACTTC. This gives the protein CASSQEGIRTGMMAKNIQYF.

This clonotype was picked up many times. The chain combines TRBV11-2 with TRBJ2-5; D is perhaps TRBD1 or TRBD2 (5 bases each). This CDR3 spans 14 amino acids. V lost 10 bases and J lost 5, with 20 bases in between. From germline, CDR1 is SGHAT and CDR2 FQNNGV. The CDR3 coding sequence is TGTGCCACCACACGGGACGCGCCTGATGAGACCCAGTACTTC. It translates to CATTRDAPDETQYF.

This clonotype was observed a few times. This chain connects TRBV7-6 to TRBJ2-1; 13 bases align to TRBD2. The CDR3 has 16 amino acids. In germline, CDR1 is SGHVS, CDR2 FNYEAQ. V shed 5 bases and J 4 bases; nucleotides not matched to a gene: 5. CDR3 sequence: CASSTLLAGGYNEQFF. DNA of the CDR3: TGTGCCAGCAGCACCTTACTAGCGGGGGGGTACAATGAGCAGTTCTTC.

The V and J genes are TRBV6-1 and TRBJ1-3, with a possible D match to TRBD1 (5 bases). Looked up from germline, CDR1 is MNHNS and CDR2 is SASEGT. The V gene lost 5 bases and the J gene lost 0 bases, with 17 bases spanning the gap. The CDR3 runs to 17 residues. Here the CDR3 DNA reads TGTGCCAGCAGTCTCGGGGGGGTCCACTCCTCTGGAAACACCATATATTTT. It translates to CASSLGGVHSSGNTIYF.

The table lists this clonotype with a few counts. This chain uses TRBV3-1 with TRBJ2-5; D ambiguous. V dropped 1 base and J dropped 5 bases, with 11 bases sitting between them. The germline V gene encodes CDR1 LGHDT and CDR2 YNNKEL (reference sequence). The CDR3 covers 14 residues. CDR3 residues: CASSQGPARETQYF. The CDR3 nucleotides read TGTGCCAGCAGCCAAGGGCCAGCGAGGGAGACCCAGTACTTC.

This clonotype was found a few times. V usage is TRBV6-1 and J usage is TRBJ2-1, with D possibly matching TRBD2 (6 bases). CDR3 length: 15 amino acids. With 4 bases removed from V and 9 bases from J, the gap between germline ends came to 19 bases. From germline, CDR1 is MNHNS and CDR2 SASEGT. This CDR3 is CASSATGLLGGEQFF. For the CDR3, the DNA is TGTGCCAGCAGTGCCACGGGACTGCTCGGAGGTGAGCAGTTCTTC.

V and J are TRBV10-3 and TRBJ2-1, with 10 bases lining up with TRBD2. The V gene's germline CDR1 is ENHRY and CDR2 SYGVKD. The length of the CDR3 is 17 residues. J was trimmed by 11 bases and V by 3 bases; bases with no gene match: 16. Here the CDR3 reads CAISDTPLAGVERKQFF. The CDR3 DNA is TGTGCCATCAGTGATACCCCTCTAGCGGGAGTCGAGCGAAAGCAGTTCTTC.

CDR3: CSASRSGSYEQYF. CDR3 coding DNA: TGCAGTGCTAGTCGGTCAGGGAGCTACGAGCAGTACTTC. This sequence joins TRBV20-1 and TRBJ2-7; D could derive from TRBD1 or TRBD2 (5 bases each). The V end was cut by 3 bases, the J end by 3 bases, with 12 bases between. This CDR3 spans 13 amino acids. The V gene's germline CDR1 is DFQATT and CDR2 SNEGSKA (reference sequence).